This is a list of T cell receptor beta chains from one sample in a study of PD-1 blockade in classical Hodgkin lymphoma. Method: immunoSEQ multiplex PCR; TCRdb's copy keeps in-frame clones and lacks some. The data show 25,000 to 35,000 clones, about 85% seen once. The sequences come from CD4+ T cells from blood, collected before the fourth cycle of nivolumab. The receptor set was obtained from a human donor with classical Hodgkin lymphoma. The CDR3 runs from the conserved cysteine through the conserved F or W. The D gene is left open where the match is weak. Size is stated for part of the rows, as once, few or many counts, or as a class when the clone is expanded.

CDR3nt,CDR3aa,v_gene,j_gene,abundance,d_gene
TGTGCCAGCAGCTTTAACAGGATGAACACTGAAGCTTTCTTT,CASSFNRMNTEAFF,TRBV5-4,TRBJ1-1,.,.
TGTGCCAGCAGCCACGGACGGATCAATCAGCCCCAGCATTTT,CASSHGRINQPQHF,TRBV6-6,TRBJ1-5,.,.
TGTGCCAGCTCACCACCTTCAGGAGTTTATAACACTGAAGCTTTCTTT,CASSPPSGVYNTEAFF,TRBV18,TRBJ1-1,.,.
TGTGCCAGCAGTCATGACAGGAGGTCCCTGTTGCACTATGGCTACACCTTC,CASSHDRRSLLHYGYTF,TRBV28,TRBJ1-2,.,.
TGTGCCAGCAGTCTCAACGACCGGGAGACCCAGTACTTC,CASSLNDRETQYF,TRBV11-2,TRBJ2-5,once,.
TGTGCCAGCAGTTCGGAGGGGATGAACACTGAAGCTTTCTTT,CASSSEGMNTEAFF,TRBV6-6,TRBJ1-1,.,.
TGCGCCAGCAGCTTGGGTGGGAAAACTAGCACAGATACGCAGTATTTT,CASSLGGKTSTDTQYF,TRBV5-1,TRBJ2-3,.,.
TGCAGCGTTGTAGGCAGGGGAACTTACGAGCAGTACTTC,CSVVGRGTYEQYF,TRBV29-1,TRBJ2-7,.,.
TGTGCCAGCAGTGTCTCCTCCGCCAAAAGCACAGATACGCAGTATTTT,CASSVSSAKSTDTQYF,TRBV2,TRBJ2-3,.,.
TGTGCCAGCAGTCCCGGAGTAGCGGGAGTAAGTGAGCAGTACTTC,CASSPGVAGVSEQYF,TRBV28,TRBJ2-7,.,TRBD2
TGTGCCTGGAGCGAGGGAGTGCAGACCCAGTACTTC,CAWSEGVQTQYF,TRBV30,TRBJ2-5,once,.
TGCGCCAGCAGCCTAGGGACTAGCGGCACCGGGGAGCTGTTTTTT,CASSLGTSGTGELFF,TRBV5-1,TRBJ2-2,.,TRBD2
TGTGCCAGCAGCTCGCAGGCGATCTCTGGAAACACCATATATTTT,CASSSQAISGNTIYF,TRBV7-6,TRBJ1-3,.,.
TGTGCCAGCAGGGGGGACAGGGAAACAGAGACCCAGTACTTC,CASRGDRETETQYF,TRBV7-9,TRBJ2-5,.,TRBD1
TGTGCCAGCAGGGCAATCGGGGGGCGAAGGAAAGACGAGCAGTACTTC,CASRAIGGRRKDEQYF,TRBV28,TRBJ2-7,.,.
TGTGCCAGCAGCTTAGTTGACGGTCAGCGCTACGAGCAGTACTTC,CASSLVDGQRYEQYF,TRBV11-2,TRBJ2-7,.,.
TGTGCCAGCAGCCAACTCCCGGGACAGGGAACCTACGAGCAGTACTTC,CASSQLPGQGTYEQYF,TRBV14,TRBJ2-7,.,TRBD1
TGTGCCACCATAACACCGGGACGAACGCAGTATTTT,CATITPGRTQYF,TRBV25-1,TRBJ2-3,.,.
TGTGCCACCAGCAGAGTTGGAGACTTGGGAGGCTCCTACGAGCAGTACTTC,CATSRVGDLGGSYEQYF,TRBV15,TRBJ2-7,.,.
TGCGCCAGCAGCCAGGAGACCGGGAGGGCCCTGGCCTACGAGCAGTACTTC,CASSQETGRALAYEQYF,TRBV4-3,TRBJ2-7,.,TRBD2
TGCGCCAGCAGCAATAATCGCGGACAAGAGACCCAGTACTTC,CASSNNRGQETQYF,TRBV4-3,TRBJ2-5,.,.
TGTGCCAGCAGCTTAGAAGTCCTGGGGACAGATACGCAGTATTTT,CASSLEVLGTDTQYF,TRBV7-6,TRBJ2-3,.,.
TGTGCCAGCAGGGACCGGGACAGGGAATACAATGAGCAGTTCTTC,CASRDRDREYNEQFF,TRBV6-1,TRBJ2-1,.,TRBD1
TGTGCCAGCAGTCCCCCGGGACTACTTGACAATGAGCAGTTCTTC,CASSPPGLLDNEQFF,TRBV28,TRBJ2-1,.,TRBD2
TGCGCCAGCGGGGATGGGGGCTACGAGCAGTACTTC,CASGDGGYEQYF,TRBV10-2,TRBJ2-7,.,.
TGTGCCAGCACTAGGGGGACCTCCTACGAGCAGTACTTC,CASTRGTSYEQYF,TRBV2,TRBJ2-7,.,.